Following are 22 T cell receptor beta chains from one sample sequenced in a study of blood T cell repertoires in COVID-19 (dated by TCRdb to 2020 to 2021). The method was the immunoSEQ multiplex PCR assay. TCRdb's version of the immuneACCESS table is confined to in-frame rearrangements and falls short of the full clone set. An unresolved V gene accounts for under half of the shortfall where checked; the remainder is of unknown origin. For this sample the table gives some 71,000 clones, of which 75% to 95% were detected only once. Under 6.5% of the sample is held by the ten biggest clonotypes. The specimen sequenced was peripheral blood. Receptors were obtained from a woman aged 18-29 years with acute or convalescent COVID-19.

The chain uses TRBV12-3 or TRBV12-4 and TRBJ2-5; D unresolved. The V gene lost 8 bases and the J gene lost 4 bases, with 11 bases spanning the gap. This CDR3 comprises 12 residues. Here the CDR3 reads CASRFELETQYF. The CDR3 DNA reads as TGTGCCAGCCGGTTTGAGTTAGAGACCCAGTACTTC.

The chain recombines TRBV7-2 with TRBJ2-2; no clear D gene. V was clipped by 9 bases and J by 3 bases, with 20 bases between them. This CDR3 region has 16 residues. Germline V gene lookup returns CDR1 SGHTA and CDR2 FQGNSA. The CDR3 region has the DNA TGTGCCAGGAAAAGAGAAAGTTTTGTATACACCGGGGAGCTGTTTTTT. The encoded protein is CARKRESFVYTGELFF.

The rearrangement joins TRBV11-2 to TRBJ1-1; weak D call: TRBD1 (5 bases). Trimming took off 1 base at V and 5 bases at J, with 11 bases between the two ends. The CDR3 totals 14 residues. Germline V gives CDR1 SGHAT, CDR2 FQNNGV. The CDR3 DNA sequence: TGTGCCAGCAGCTTAGTGGCAGGGAATACTGAAGCTTTCTTT. Its protein is CASSLVAGNTEAFF.

A single count supports this clone. The chain couples TRBV6-1 to TRBJ2-5, with 7 nucleotides matching TRBD1. Germline loops: CDR1 MNHNS, CDR2 SASEGT. The ends lost 2 bases at V and 2 bases at J; junction bases unmatched: 5. CDR3 length: 15 amino acids. This CDR3 is CASSERGTEQETQYF. The CDR3 DNA reads TGTGCCAGCAGTGAAAGGGGGACAGAGCAAGAGACCCAGTACTTC.

The rearrangement joins TRBV6-5 to TRBJ2-7; 10 positions match TRBD1. Germline V gene lookup returns CDR1 MNHEY and CDR2 SVGAGI. The CDR3 covers 14 residues. The trim removed 7 bases at V and 5 bases at J, leaving 8 bases unmatched. The CDR3, as DNA: TGTGCCAGCATAGAGGGACAGGGGTTCAACGAGCAGTACTTC. Translating gives CASIEGQGFNEQYF.

The chain has TRBV30 and TRBJ2-7; no clear D gene. CDR1 GTSNPN and CDR2 SVGIG come from the germline V gene (reference sequence). The CDR3 is made up of 13 amino acids. Deletions cut 2 bases from V and 3 bases from J, with 11 bases between. The CDR3, as DNA: TGTGCCTGGAGTAAAAATTTTAACTACGAGCAGTACTTC. This encodes CAWSKNFNYEQYF.

The chain is built from TRBV19 and TRBJ2-5; 11 bases agree with TRBD2. V gave up 2 bases and J gave up 5 bases; unmatched junction bases: 13. Germline CDR1 reads LNHDA; CDR2 reads SQIVND (reference sequence). There are 18 residues in the CDR3. The CDR3 DNA follows: TGTGCCAGTAGTATAACCCCTCGTGTAGCGGGGGGGCCGGAGACCCAGTACTTC. Its protein is CASSITPRVAGGPETQYF.

CDR3 DNA sequence: TGTGCCAGTAGTTCGGGCGGACTCAATCAGCCCCAGCATTTT. It translates to CASSSGGLNQPQHF. The chain joins TRBV19 to TRBJ1-5; D is uncertain. The germline V gene has CDR1 LNHDA and CDR2 SQIVND (reference sequence). CDR3 length equals 14 residues. V dropped 5 bases and J dropped 3 bases, with 11 bases sitting between them.

The genes are TRBV28 and TRBJ2-7; 7 positions agree with TRBD1. This CDR3 has 14 residues. CDR1 and CDR2 (germline): MDHEN, SYDVKM. Germline trimming cut 6 bases from V and 7 bases from J; bases unmatched to any gene: 12. The CDR3 bases are TGTGCCAGCAGCACCCGACAGGGACCAATGGAGCAGTACTTC. Encoded protein: CASSTRQGPMEQYF.

V is TRBV7-2 and J is TRBJ2-1; 8 bases align to TRBD1. Germline CDR1 reads SGHTA; CDR2 reads FQGNSA. The CDR3 spans 14 residues. V lost 2 bases, J lost 9 bases, and 6 bases stayed unmatched. This CDR3 reads CASSLPGQVVEQFF. The CDR3 bases are TGTGCCAGCAGCTTACCGGGACAGGTTGTTGAGCAGTTCTTC.

The gene calls are TRBV30 and TRBJ2-5, with D maybe TRBD1 (6 bases). Germline V gene lookup returns CDR1 GTSNPN and CDR2 SVGIG (reference sequence). Trimming cost V 5 bases and J 3 bases, with 13 bases left between them. The CDR3 extends over 13 amino acids. The CDR3 is CAWAPWTEETQYF. In DNA form, the CDR3 reads TGTGCCTGGGCACCGTGGACAGAAGAGACCCAGTACTTC.

The chain employs TRBV7-6 and TRBJ2-2, with 8 positions matching TRBD2. CDR3 length equals 16 residues. The germline gives CDR1 SGHVS, CDR2 FNYEAQ. V lost 2 bases to trimming and J lost 4 bases; unmatched junction nucleotides: 6. The CDR3 here is CASSLSGTRGTGELFF. The CDR3 DNA is TGTGCCAGCAGCTTATCCGGGACTAGGGGCACCGGGGAGCTGTTTTTT.

This clone appeared a single time. The chain couples TRBV4-3 to TRBJ1-3, with 7 bases matching TRBD1. The CDR3 loop spans 15 amino acids. After removal of 2 bases from V and 0 bases from J, the junction contained 1 base not matched to a gene. Germline values: CDR1 LGHNA, CDR2 YSLEER. CDR3 amino acids: CASSQTGDSGNTIYF. The DNA of the CDR3 is TGCGCCAGCAGCCAAACAGGGGACTCTGGAAACACCATATATTTT.

In nucleotides, the CDR3 is TGTGCCAGCAGTGAAGTGGTAGGGCGGGGGGGCCAGGAGACCCAGTACTTC. Protein sequence: CASSEVVGRGGQETQYF. The chain couples TRBV2 to TRBJ2-5; 9 bases are a match to TRBD2. The junction had 11 bases not matched to a gene; V was cut back by 1 base and J by 5 bases. The CDR3 has 17 residues. Germline CDR1 and CDR2: SNHLY and FYNNEI.

The chain employs TRBV7-9 and TRBJ2-1, with D perhaps matching TRBD2 (6 bases). Trimming left V 5 bases short and J 7 bases short, with 15 bases between. The CDR3 has 14 amino acids. Germline CDR1 is SEHNR and CDR2 is FQNEAQ (reference sequence). CDR3 sequence reads: CASSPVIRGNEQFF. The CDR3, as DNA: TGTGCCAGCAGCCCTGTGATACGGGGGAATGAGCAGTTCTTC.

CDR3 in amino acids: CASSLVAGEETQYF. As DNA, the CDR3 is TGCGCCAGCAGCTTGGTGGCAGGGGAAGAGACCCAGTACTTC. The V call is TRBV5-1, the J call TRBJ2-5, with a tentative D call TRBD1 (6 bases). V lost 0 bases and J lost 3, with 9 bases in between. The CDR3 extends over 14 amino acids. In germline, CDR1 is SGHRS, CDR2 YFSETQ.

The rearrangement links TRBV15 to TRBJ2-2; D is perhaps TRBD1 (6 bases). Germline CDR1 reads LNHNV; CDR2 reads YYDKDF (reference sequence). CDR3 size: 14 residues. The ends were cut back, 1 base at V and 4 bases at J, with 7 bases in the middle. The CDR3 here is CATSRVDSTGELFF. The CDR3 nucleotides read TGTGCCACCAGCAGAGTGGACAGCACCGGGGAGCTGTTTTTT.

V and J are TRBV5-1 and TRBJ1-3; possibly TRBD1 for D (6 bases). Deletions cut 1 base from V and 1 base from J, with 12 bases between. The CDR3 runs to 16 residues. Germline values: CDR1 SGHRS, CDR2 YFSETQ. The CDR3, as DNA: TGCGCCAGCAGCTTGTATGGGGGACAATCTGGAAACACCATATATTTT. This translates into CASSLYGGQSGNTIYF. Using reference TRBV5-1 and TRBJ1-3 for the parts outside the CDR3, the full variable domain is KAGVTQTPRYLIKTRGQQVTLSCSPISGHRSVSWYQQTPGQGLQFLFEYFSETQRNKGNFPGRFSGRQFSNSRSEMNVSTLELGDSALYLCASSLYGGQSGNTIYFGEGSWLTVV.

The rearrangement uses TRBV28 and TRBJ1-2, with D unclear. Germline values: CDR1 MDHEN, CDR2 SYDVKM. V was clipped by 6 bases and J by 7 bases, with 18 bases between them. The CDR3 runs 14 residues. CDR3 nucleotides: TGTGCCAGCAGCTTAATCCAGAAGAGGAGTGGCTACACCTTC. It codes for CASSLIQKRSGYTF.

The chain employs TRBV30 and TRBJ1-3; TRBD1 is a possible D gene (6 bases). The CDR3 spans 13 residues. The germline CDR1 and CDR2 sequences are GTSNPN and SVGIG (reference sequence). Trimming left V 5 bases short and J 0 bases short, with 8 bases between. The CDR3 loop reads CAWGQRSGNTIYF. The CDR3 coding sequence is TGTGCCTGGGGACAGCGCTCTGGAAACACCATATATTTT.

This clone was seen a handful of times. The rearrangement joins TRBV7-9 to TRBJ2-3, with 9 bases aligning to TRBD2. Germline V CDR1 and CDR2: SEHNR, FQNEAQ (reference sequence). This CDR3 comprises 18 residues. V lost 5 bases to trimming and J lost 2 bases; unmatched junction nucleotides: 14. Here the CDR3 DNA reads TGTGCCAGCAGCCGGTTCGCCACAGCGGGGGGCATCACAGATACGCAGTATTTT. This translates into CASSRFATAGGITDTQYF.

In the case of this clone: Other DNA sequences in the sample encode the same CDR3. The chain couples TRBV7-2 to TRBJ2-5, with a tentative D call TRBD1 (5 bases). Between the trimmed V and J ends, which lost 0 bases and 5 bases, there was a span of 10 bases. The CDR3 spans 14 residues. Germline CDR1 is SGHTA and CDR2 is FQGNSA. The CDR3 region has the DNA TGTGCCAGCAGCTTAGCAGGGGCGCGGGAGACCCAGTACTTC. Protein: CASSLAGARETQYF.